This TCR beta chain was recorded in a study of blood T cell repertoires in COVID-19. About the study: Material from acute and convalescent COVID-19 was sourced from the United States, Italy and Spain. PBMCs, B-cell-depleted T cells, or T cells were the source of the cDNA or gDNA that made up the material.

CDR1 is SGHVS, CDR2 FQNEAQ, per germline. CDR3 size: 15 residues. V was clipped by 4 bases and J by 0 bases, with 10 bases between them. Per the original methods: Estimated nucleated cell counts came from reference gene primer amplification. The table came from immunoSEQ multiplex PCR; TCRdb's copy has only in-frame clones and leaves some out. V, J and clone size were drawn from that table, and D and trimming were deduced from the DNA. The data show about 46,000 clones, approximately 85% seen once. The TCR comes from a human donor in a cohort sampled during active COVID-19. The donor label of this sample is uncertain. The sequenced material came from peripheral blood. The V and J genes are TRBV7-8 and TRBJ1-5; D gene uncertain. CDR3 sequence: CASSWAGNSNQPQHF. CDR3 DNA sequence: TGTGCCAGCAGCTGGGCCGGGAATAGCAATCAGCCCCAGCATTTT.